This TCR beta chain was captured in a study of blood T cell repertoires in COVID-19. Repertoires were generated with immunoSEQ multiplex PCR, while TCRdb's copy carries only in-frame clones and drops some. The table lists 230,000 or so clones, around 82% of them singletons, with around 3.5% in the top ten. The germline V gene has CDR1 LNHDA and CDR2 SQIVND (reference sequence). The CDR3 is 14 amino acids. Trimming took 7 bases from V and 7 from J; bases not matched to a gene: 8. This chain links TRBV19 with TRBJ1-5; 9 bases line up with TRBD1. This sequence was found in a man over 45 who had recovered from COVID-19. Sequencing was carried out using PBMCs or T cells enriched from blood (not recorded which). This CDR3 is CASTFGTGKQPQHF. In DNA, the CDR3 is TGTGCCAGTACTTTCGGGACAGGGAAGCAGCCCCAGCATTTT.